The 32 T cell receptor beta chains given below trace back to one sample, sequenced in a study of PD-L1 blockade in urothelial cancer. Assay used: immunoSEQ multiplex PCR; TCRdb lists only in-frame clones, some missing. Altogether 70,000 or so clones are present, approximately 80% being singletons, with the ten largest covering about 4.7%. The input for sequencing was PBMCs, taken around atezolizumab (anti-PD-L1) treatment. The source of these receptors is a man between 70 and 80 years old with urothelial cancer.

CDR3 sequence (DNA): TGTGCCTGGAGTGTCCAGGGGGCCTCCGGGAGGCCCCAGCATTTT. Translating it yields CAWSVQGASGRPQHF. This rearrangement joins TRBV30 to TRBJ1-5; TRBD1 matches at 8 bases. V was clipped by 0 bases and J by 9 bases; unmatched bases: 10. CDR1 is GTSNPN and CDR2 is SVGIG in the germline V gene (reference sequence). The CDR3 runs 15 residues.

The chain's CDR3 is CASSPTWDRDYEQYF. The CDR3, as DNA: TGTGCCAGCAGTCCGACCTGGGACAGGGACTACGAGCAGTACTTC. This chain uses TRBV6-5 with TRBJ2-7; 9 nucleotides match TRBD1. The CDR3 is 15 amino acids. The V gene end was trimmed by 5 bases and the J gene end by 3 bases; junction bases not matched to a gene: 8. Per the germline V gene, CDR1 is MNHEY and CDR2 is SVGAGI.

This clone came up once. This chain links TRBV18 with TRBJ1-4, with TRBD1 identical over 7 bases. CDR3 length: 14 residues. With 2 bases clipped from V and 7 bases from J, the junction kept 4 bases outside the gene matches. Germline lookup yields CDR1 KGHSH and CDR2 LQKENI. The CDR3 DNA sequence: TGTGCCAGCTCACCAGGGACAGTGGGTGAAAAACTGTTTTTT. It codes for CASSPGTVGEKLFF.

The chain carries TRBV6-6 and TRBJ1-3, with D maybe TRBD1 (6 bases). Trimming took 6 bases from V and 5 from J, leaving 20 bases between them. This CDR3 contains 16 residues. Germline values: CDR1 MNHNY, CDR2 SVGAGI (reference sequence). The CDR3 nucleotides are TGTGCCAGCAGCACGCGAGGGACACCAGCCAGAAACACCATATATTTT. This encodes CASSTRGTPARNTIYF.

The J gene is TRBJ1-5, the V gene TRBV2; unclear D gene. The germline gives CDR1 SNHLY, CDR2 FYNNEI. This CDR3 has 12 amino acids. Trimming removed 4 bases at V and 7 bases at J, with 8 bases between. The CDR3 reads CASSGEAQPQHF. As DNA, the CDR3 is TGTGCCAGCAGTGGGGAGGCGCAGCCCCAGCATTTT.

This rearrangement joins TRBV10-3 to TRBJ2-2; 8 bases map to TRBD2. The CDR3 has 15 amino acids. V lost 7 bases and J lost 7; bases outside the gene matches: 11. Germline loops: CDR1 ENHRY, CDR2 SYGVKD. CDR3 sequence (DNA): TGTGCCATCACATCCGGGAGGGCCGACGGCGGGGAGCTGTTTTTT. Protein sequence: CAITSGRADGGELFF.

This sequence joins TRBV27 and TRBJ2-1; 15 bases align to TRBD2. The V segment lost 5 bases and the J segment 5 bases; nucleotides outside the gene matches: 10. CDR3 size: 18 residues. Germline V CDR1 and CDR2: MNHEY, SMNVEV (reference sequence). The CDR3 loop is CASSPLRTSGRVNNEQFF. DNA of the CDR3: TGTGCCAGCAGTCCACTACGGACTAGCGGGAGGGTCAACAATGAGCAGTTCTTC.

The rearrangement uses TRBV28 and TRBJ2-3; 9 nucleotides agree with TRBD2. The germline V gene encodes CDR1 MDHEN and CDR2 SYDVKM. The CDR3 sequence is 17 residues long. The ends lost 2 bases at V and 0 bases at J; junction bases unmatched: 6. CDR3 DNA: TGTGCCAGCAGTTTAGGCGGGAGGGGGTCTAGCACAGATACGCAGTATTTT. It translates to CASSLGGRGSSTDTQYF.

The chain links TRBV5-8 to TRBJ2-7; TRBD2 matches 11 bases. The CDR3 is made up of 15 amino acids. CDR1 is SGHTS and CDR2 is YDEGEE in the germline V gene. Unmatched junction bases numbered 7, after V lost 4 bases and J lost 4 bases. The CDR3 loop is CASSRLAGTPYEQYF. CDR3 nucleotides: TGTGCCAGCAGCCGACTAGCGGGAACACCTTACGAGCAGTACTTC. Full variable domain (missing parts from reference TRBV5-8 and TRBJ2-7): EAGVTQSPTHLIKTRGQQATLRCSPISGHTSVYWYQQALGLGLQFLLWYDEGEERNRGNFPPRFSGRQFPNYSSELNVNALELEDSALYLCASSRLAGTPYEQYFGPGTRLTVT.

The chain uses TRBV10-3 and TRBJ2-2, with no clear D. V shed 4 bases and J shed 13 bases, with 13 bases lying between them. The CDR3 length is 12 residues. Germline V gene lookup returns CDR1 ENHRY and CDR2 SYGVKD. The CDR3, as DNA: TGTGCCATCAGTGGGTTCACCGAGGCGCTGTTTTTT. Amino acids: CAISGFTEALFF.

The CDR3 DNA follows: TGTGCCAGCAGTGACGGGAGGGAGGGGCCGCAGTATTTT. Its translation: CASSDGREGPQYF. The chain uses TRBV2 and TRBJ2-3; 8 bases line up with TRBD2. Germline V gives CDR1 SNHLY, CDR2 FYNNEI. The CDR3 consists of 13 residues. V lost 3 bases to trimming and J lost 10 bases; unmatched junction nucleotides: 6.

This chain uses TRBV27 with TRBJ2-1; 9 positions agree with TRBD2. The CDR3 totals 15 residues. V gave up 4 bases and J gave up 5 bases; unmatched junction bases: 6. Per the germline V gene, CDR1 is MNHEY and CDR2 is SMNVEV (reference sequence). In DNA, the CDR3 is TGTGCCAGCAGTTCTAGCGGGATGGTTAACAATGAGCAGTTCTTC. It is translated as CASSSSGMVNNEQFF.

The genes are TRBV28 and TRBJ1-4; maybe TRBD1 (6 bases). V was cut by 6 bases and J by 5 bases, with 13 bases left in between. CDR1 is MDHEN and CDR2 is SYDVKM in the germline V gene. The CDR3 runs 14 residues. The CDR3 here is CASRGYRANEKLFF. CDR3 DNA sequence: TGTGCCAGCAGGGGCTACAGGGCCAATGAAAAACTGTTTTTT.

The chain employs TRBV29-1 and TRBJ2-3; D ambiguous. The germline V and J ends were trimmed by 4 bases and 0 bases, with 8 bases remaining between them. Looked up from germline, CDR1 is SQVTM and CDR2 is ANQGSEA. CDR3 length equals 13 residues. The CDR3 bases are TGCAGCGTTGCGAGACTTAGCACAGATACGCAGTATTTT. Translating gives CSVARLSTDTQYF.

This chain uses TRBV5-4 with TRBJ1-1, with D unclear. V was trimmed by 10 bases and J by 1 base, leaving 11 bases between them. CDR1 is SGHNT, CDR2 YYREEE, per germline (reference sequence). The CDR3 spans 12 residues. The CDR3 DNA sequence: TGTGCCGGCCAGACGGGGAACACTGAAGCTTTCTTT. Residues: CAGQTGNTEAFF.

The chain employs TRBV5-4 and TRBJ1-2; 8 bases fit TRBD1. The CDR3 is made up of 13 amino acids. Unmatched junction bases numbered 10, after V lost 7 bases and J lost 8 bases. Germline CDR1 is SGHNT and CDR2 is YYREEE (reference sequence). The CDR3 reads CASGEQGVRGYTF. CDR3 DNA: TGTGCCAGCGGAGAACAGGGGGTGCGCGGCTACACCTTC.

V and J are TRBV7-9 and TRBJ2-7; the D is unclear. Per the germline V gene, CDR1 is SEHNR and CDR2 is FQNEAQ (reference sequence). The CDR3 is 13 residues long. The V gene lost 4 bases and the J gene lost 4 bases, with 11 bases spanning the gap. The CDR3 DNA follows: TGTGCCAGCAGCTCCCTTAGAGAGTACGAGCAGTACTTC. Residues: CASSSLREYEQYF.

V gene TRBV29-1 combines with J gene TRBJ2-3, with D hard to call. The CDR3 covers 10 residues. V lost 7 bases and J 4 bases, leaving 6 bases between the germline ends. Germline CDR1 SQVTM, CDR2 ANQGSEA. The CDR3 region is CSGAADTQYF. In nucleotides, the CDR3 is TGCAGCGGGGCAGCAGATACGCAGTATTTT.

The J gene is TRBJ1-1, the V gene TRBV29-1, with D unclear. CDR3 length: 13 residues. Trimming stripped 7 bases from V and 4 bases from J, with 16 bases between. CDR1 and CDR2 (germline): SQVTM, ANQGSEA. DNA of the CDR3: TGCAGCGCCGGAAAAAGCCAGGTCACTGAAGCTTTCTTT. It encodes CSAGKSQVTEAFF.

This clone was seen a handful of times. This rearrangement joins TRBV15 to TRBJ2-7, with D unresolved. V shed 1 base and J shed 0 bases, with 10 bases lying between them. This CDR3 is built from 15 residues. Germline loops: CDR1 LNHNV, CDR2 YYDKDF (reference sequence). This CDR3 reads CATSRGGRSSYEQYF. The CDR3, as DNA: TGTGCCACCAGCAGAGGCGGAAGGAGCTCCTACGAGCAGTACTTC.

V is TRBV19 and J is TRBJ2-7; the D gene is possibly TRBD1 (6 bases). From germline, CDR1 is LNHDA and CDR2 SQIVND (reference sequence). Trimming pared 4 bases from V and 3 bases from J, leaving 16 bases between. The CDR3 has 15 residues. In DNA form, the CDR3 reads TGTGCCAGTAGTACCTCAGGGGTAAGGGGCTACGAGCAGTACTTC. Translating gives CASSTSGVRGYEQYF.

In its sample, this clone was seen a few times. The V gene is TRBV15, the J gene TRBJ2-7, with 11 bases fitting TRBD2. V was clipped by 0 bases and J by 4 bases; unmatched bases: 5. The CDR3 loop spans 16 amino acids. Germline-derived CDR1 and CDR2 are LNHNV and YYDKDF (reference sequence). The CDR3 spells CATSRDPLAGGYEQYF. CDR3 nucleotide sequence: TGTGCCACCAGCAGAGACCCCCTAGCGGGAGGTTACGAGCAGTACTTC.

The chain uses TRBV5-1 and TRBJ2-7; D possibly corresponds to TRBD1 (8 bases). The CDR3 runs 15 residues. Germline values: CDR1 SGHRS, CDR2 YFSETQ. V was pared by 3 bases and J by 2 bases, with 15 bases between. CDR3 sequence reads: CASSYRTGTTYEQYF. In nucleotides, the CDR3 is TGCGCCAGCAGCTACCGGACAGGGACTACCTACGAGCAGTACTTC.

The chain is built from TRBV5-1 and TRBJ2-1, with D perhaps matching TRBD2 (6 bases). This CDR3 has 15 amino acids. Trimming took off 3 bases at V and 3 bases at J, with 13 bases between the two ends. Germline V CDR1 and CDR2: SGHRS, YFSETQ. The CDR3 spells CASSSSSDGYNEQFF. The CDR3 DNA reads TGCGCCAGCAGCTCCTCTAGCGACGGCTACAATGAGCAGTTCTTC.

CDR3 nucleotide sequence: TGTGCCAGCAGCCAAGAAGTAGCGGTGACCTACAATGAGCAGTTCTTC. Its protein is CASSQEVAVTYNEQFF. The chain joins TRBV4-2 to TRBJ2-1; D might be TRBD2 (6 bases). V was trimmed by 0 bases and J by 2 bases, leaving 11 bases between them. CDR3 size: 16 residues. Germline CDR1 LGHNA, CDR2 YNFKEQ.

The rearrangement uses TRBV2 and TRBJ2-3; TRBD2 aligns across 10 bases. CDR3 length: 16 amino acids. In germline, CDR1 is SNHLY, CDR2 FYNNEI. With 2 bases clipped from V and 6 bases from J, the junction kept 8 bases outside the gene matches. CDR3 region: CASSEFGAGGGDTQYF. The CDR3 DNA is TGTGCCAGCAGTGAATTTGGAGCGGGAGGGGGGGATACGCAGTATTTT.

The chain carries TRBV7-2 and TRBJ2-1, with D possibly TRBD1 on 5 matching bases. The CDR3 has 21 amino acids. Germline V gene data show CDR1 as SGHTA and CDR2 as FQGNSA. The germline V and J ends were trimmed by 0 bases and 0 bases, with 24 bases remaining between them. The CDR3 loop reads CASSLADVVGHPTSSYNEQFF. The CDR3 DNA sequence: TGTGCCAGCAGCTTAGCGGACGTTGTAGGACACCCGACAAGCTCCTACAATGAGCAGTTCTTC.

The chain couples TRBV19 to TRBJ2-7; unclear D gene. CDR3 length: 15 residues. Trimming pared 6 bases from V and 0 bases from J, leaving 15 bases between. The germline gives CDR1 LNHDA, CDR2 SQIVND (reference sequence). CDR3 sequence reads: CASRGIGADSYEQYF. The CDR3 nucleotides are TGTGCCAGTAGGGGTATCGGTGCGGACTCCTACGAGCAGTACTTC. Supplemented by reference TRBV19 and TRBJ2-7, the full variable domain reads DGGITQSPKYLFRKEGQNVTLSCEQNLNHDAMYWYRQDPGQGLRLIYYSQIVNDFQKGDIAEGYSVSREKKESFPLTVTSAQKNPTAFYLCASRGIGADSYEQYFGPGTRLTVT.

Only one count was recorded for this clone. The chain joins TRBV2 to TRBJ1-1; D not certain. The CDR3 consists of 14 residues. The germline V and J ends were trimmed by 6 bases and 2 bases, with 13 bases remaining between them. From germline, CDR1 is SNHLY and CDR2 FYNNEI. DNA for the CDR3: TGTGCCAGCAGGGCAACAACATATAACACTGAAGCTTTCTTT. It translates to CASRATTYNTEAFF.

This clone was observed a handful of times. The gene calls are TRBV14 and TRBJ1-2; no reliable D call. CDR3 size: 12 residues. V was trimmed by 4 bases and J by 9 bases, leaving 12 bases between them. The germline gives CDR1 SGHDN, CDR2 FVKESK. CDR3 region: CASSLNRESYTF. The DNA of the CDR3 is TGTGCCAGCAGCCTGAACCGCGAGAGCTACACCTTC.

V and J are TRBV11-2 and TRBJ2-3; the match to TRBD2 covers 12 bases. Looked up from germline, CDR1 is SGHAT and CDR2 is FQNNGV. The J segment lost 5 bases and the V segment lost 5 bases, leaving 8 bases of the junction unmatched. The CDR3 runs 16 residues. CDR3 residues: CASSPTSGRLRDTQYF. The CDR3 DNA is TGTGCCAGCAGCCCGACTAGCGGGAGATTACGAGATACGCAGTATTTT.

The chain carries TRBV9 and TRBJ2-7; 12 bases line up with TRBD2. V was clipped by 2 bases and J by 4 bases; unmatched bases: 7. The CDR3 covers 16 residues. Looked up from germline, CDR1 is SGDLS and CDR2 is YYNGEE. The CDR3 DNA reads TGTGCCAGCAGCGTCGGACTAGCGGGATCTCTTTACGAGCAGTACTTC. Translating it yields CASSVGLAGSLYEQYF.